This TCR beta chain was profiled in a study of Ad26.COV2.S vaccination and SARS-CoV-2 variants. Study at large: Recipients of Ad26.COV2.S got it intramuscularly, once or twice 56 days apart.

Assay used: immunoSEQ multiplex PCR; TCRdb lists only in-frame clones, some missing. The repertoire has 410,000 or so clones, around nine tenths of them found once; the top ten carry less than 15%. Treatment reported: about 20 received Ad26.COV2.S at low or high dose, single or two shots; about five received placebo; per-sample allocation not given. Day 63 after the first injection of vaccine or placebo was the sampling time. This sample comprised peripheral blood, obtained in a trial of Ad26.COV2.S vaccine versus placebo. The receptor was derived from a person between 18 and 60 years old who received the Ad26.COV2.S COVID-19 vaccine or a placebo.

Here the CDR3 reads CASKVLGDFYEQYF. The CDR3 DNA reads TGTGCCAGCAAGGTCCTGGGGGATTTTTACGAGCAGTACTTC. This sequence joins TRBV27 and TRBJ2-7, with D possibly being TRBD1 or TRBD2 (5 bases each). Looked up from germline, CDR1 is MNHEY and CDR2 is SMNVEV (reference sequence). The CDR3 covers 14 residues. Deletions cut 7 bases from V and 4 bases from J, with 17 bases between.